The entry below describes one TCR beta chain. Its specificity is not known. This CDR3 comprises 13 residues. Trimming removed 0 bases from V and 6 bases from J, with 9 bases in between. Germline V CDR1 and CDR2: LGHNA, YSLEER. The record originates from a study of T cells in Graves' hyperthyroidism and ophthalmopathy. The study, taken as a whole, reports: Through a model of 13 V-J features, ophthalmopathy was separated from stable hyperthyroidism. Within blood appeared most thyroid clonotypes that had expanded above 0.001.

With duration under 3 months, ophthalmopathy was active: Clinical Activity Score at least 3, NOSPECS at least 4. The source of the PBMCs was around 9 ml of fresh peripheral blood. Amplified TCR beta CDR3 regions came from RNA transcripts. When the TCR CDR3 underwent first-round RT-PCR, the HTBI primer set was used. TCRdb ran MiXCR on the multiplex PCR reads and lists one entry per CDR3 protein. The sample lists around 520,000 distinct CDR3 sequences; roughly 25% were seen once. The gene calls are TRBV4-3 and TRBJ2-7; D is possibly TRBD1 (6 bases). Sequencing used blood. The sequence was collected from a woman younger than 45 with Graves' ophthalmopathy. The CDR3 protein is CASSQDQGREQYF. The CDR3 nucleotides read TGCGCCAGCAGCCAAGATCAGGGGCGCGAGCAGTACTTC.